This T cell receptor (beta chain) was sequenced during a study of cytomegalovirus exposure and HLA in healthy donors. Study-level results: According to the study, approximately 150 TCR beta chains were cytomegalovirus-associated. Later work found most CMV-associated TCR beta chains apparently HLA-restricted. Rarity characterized most TCR sequences, yet some public TCRs appeared in many donors. Common viral pathogens were later found to be apparently linked to several of the most significant clusters.

Of note for this clone: Its target is not known.

V shed 3 bases and J shed 4 bases, with 9 bases lying between them. Germline values: CDR1 MNHEY, CDR2 SMNVEV (reference sequence). There are 13 residues in the CDR3. 60 Vbeta and 13 Jbeta primers were used in PCR. TCRdb's copy holds only in-frame clones and misses some; the assay was immunoSEQ multiplex PCR. This sample carries 180,000 or so clones, 82% of them seen once, and the ten largest clones take about 0.094%. The specimen was PBMCs. This sequence was found in a boy between 2 and 10 years old in good health and CMV-seronegative. The chain carries TRBV27 and TRBJ1-1; D possibly corresponds to TRBD1 (5 bases). The CDR3 DNA reads TGTGCCAGCAGTTTGGGGGGGGTCACTGAAGCTTTCTTT. Protein sequence: CASSLGGVTEAFF.